Below, 30 T cell receptor beta chains from the same sample are listed, as sequenced in a study of blood T cells in healthy people across ages. Primed by a sample-barcoded 5' primer and a J-beta primer mix, a second PCR proceeded for 7 to 11 cycles. MiXCR, applied by TCRdb to the 5' RACE reads, yields one record per CDR3 protein. The sample lists 650,000 to 800,000 distinct CDR3 sequences, approximately 48% occurring once. The source material was blood. These receptors all come from a man aged 55 to 70 in good health.

The rearrangement uses TRBV29-1 and TRBJ1-2; D is possibly TRBD1 (5 bases). The CDR3 totals 13 residues. Between the trimmed V and J ends, which lost 4 bases and 8 bases, there was a span of 17 bases. Germline CDR1 is SQVTM and CDR2 is ANQGSEA. The DNA for the CDR3 is TGCAGCGTTGGCTCGGCAGGGCTGGGAGGCTACACCTTC. Its protein is CSVGSAGLGGYTF.

This clonotype was picked up a small number of times. This chain joins TRBV6-6 and TRBJ2-3; TRBD1 aligns across 7 bases. The CDR3 runs to 13 residues. From germline, CDR1 is MNHNY and CDR2 SVGAGI (reference sequence). V was clipped by 6 bases and J by 3 bases; unmatched bases: 3. The CDR3 sequence is CASRTGATDTQYF. CDR3 coding DNA: TGTGCCAGCAGAACAGGGGCGACAGATACGCAGTATTTT.

This chain joins TRBV27 and TRBJ2-3; 7 positions agree with TRBD1. The germline V gene encodes CDR1 MNHEY and CDR2 SMNVEV (reference sequence). CDR3 length equals 16 residues. The J segment lost 0 bases and the V segment lost 6 bases, leaving 9 bases of the junction unmatched. The CDR3 coding sequence is TGTGCCAGCAGCCCCAGGGGGAGCTCTAGCACAGATACGCAGTATTTT. It is translated as CASSPRGSSSTDTQYF.

This clonotype was seen more than once but under ten times. The CDR3 sequence: CASSPDLSTQYF. CDR3 sequence (DNA): TGTGCCAGCAGCCCCGACCTAAGTACGCAGTATTTT. V and J are TRBV12-3 or TRBV12-4 and TRBJ2-3; no reliable D call. The V end lost 6 bases, the J end lost 8 bases, and 12 bases lay between the germline ends. The CDR3 sequence is 12 residues long.

A few counts support this clonotype. CDR3 in amino acids: CASTPQSGGGWANVLTF. CDR3 sequence (DNA): TGTGCCAGCACTCCCCAGAGTGGGGGGGGCTGGGCCAACGTCCTGACTTTC. This chain uses TRBV7-2 with TRBJ2-6; the D gene is possibly TRBD2 (7 bases). Between the trimmed V and J ends, which lost 7 bases and 5 bases, there was a span of 21 bases. Per germline, CDR1 SGHTA and CDR2 FQGNSA. This CDR3 region has 17 residues.

This sequence joins TRBV7-2 and TRBJ2-1, with D perhaps given as TRBD1 or TRBD2 (5 bases each). Trimming cost V 5 bases and J 5 bases, with 19 bases left between them. The CDR3 runs to 16 residues. Germline CDR1 SGHTA, CDR2 FQGNSA. This CDR3 is CASSRAGARGDNEQFF. The DNA of the CDR3 is TGTGCCAGCAGCCGGGCTGGGGCTCGAGGGGACAATGAGCAGTTCTTC.

The table lists this clonotype with a few counts. The V call is TRBV6-5, the J call TRBJ2-7; possibly TRBD2 for D (5 bases). The J call may be wrong; the DNA end is better matched by TRBJ2-5. The CDR3 contains 12 residues. Germline-derived CDR1 and CDR2 are MNHEY and SVGAGI. CDR3 residues: CASSYTEGTQYF. The CDR3 DNA sequence: TGTGCCAGCAGTTACACCGAGGGGACCCAGTACTTC.

The chain uses TRBV12-3 or TRBV12-4 and TRBJ1-1; no reliable D call. V dropped 3 bases and J dropped 4 bases, with 9 bases sitting between them. The CDR3 has 13 amino acids. The chain's CDR3 is CASSFSRSTEAFF. Here the CDR3 DNA reads TGTGCCAGCAGTTTTTCTAGATCCACTGAAGCTTTCTTT.

The CDR3 spells CASSPDANSYEQYF. As DNA, the CDR3 is TGTGCCAGCTCACCCGATGCGAACTCCTACGAGCAGTACTTC. V is TRBV18 and J is TRBJ2-7; D gene ambiguous. The CDR3 runs 14 residues. Germline CDR1 is KGHSH and CDR2 is LQKENI. The V end lost 3 bases, the J end lost 0 bases, and 9 bases lay between the germline ends.

A word on this clonotype: The junction does not match germline at one end; this may be a read error. The rearrangement joins TRBV9 to TRBJ2-5, with 9 bases matching TRBD2. The last part of the DNA fits TRBJ2-7 better; the J call may be wrong. Germline CDR1 and CDR2: SGDLS and YYNGEE. CDR3 length equals 14 residues. The CDR3 protein is CARSVGSGGYEQYF. DNA for the CDR3: TGTGCCAGAAGCGTAGGTAGCGGGGGTTACGAGCAGTACTTC.

This chain uses TRBV27 with TRBJ1-2, with 9 positions matching TRBD1. This CDR3 has 15 residues. Trimming at V came to 5 bases and at J to 4 bases, leaving 8 bases not matched to a gene. Germline CDR1 reads MNHEY; CDR2 reads SMNVEV (reference sequence). CDR3 region: CASSPRGTGIYGYTF. DNA of the CDR3: TGTGCCAGCAGTCCCCGGGGGACAGGGATCTATGGCTACACCTTC.

Only a few counts were recorded for this clonotype. The chain employs TRBV11-3 and TRBJ2-3, with 9 positions matching TRBD2. V shed 3 bases and J 5 bases; nucleotides not matched to a gene: 0. This CDR3 contains 13 residues. The V gene's germline CDR1 is SGHNT and CDR2 YENEEA. CDR3 nucleotides: TGTGCCAGCAGCTTGACTAGCGGAGATACGCAGTATTTT. It codes for CASSLTSGDTQYF.

This clonotype was found many times. This chain uses TRBV5-5 with TRBJ1-2; 7 bases fit TRBD1. Germline-derived CDR1 and CDR2 are SGHKS and YYEKEE (reference sequence). The V and J ends lost 4 bases and 3 bases, in that order; junction bases with no gene match: 9. This CDR3 has 15 amino acids. CDR3 protein: CASSPTHQGDYGYTF. The CDR3 DNA sequence: TGTGCCAGCAGCCCCACACACCAGGGGGACTATGGCTACACCTTC.

The chain uses TRBV25-1 and TRBJ2-1, with 7 positions matching TRBD1. Germline CDR1 is MGHDK and CDR2 is SYGVNS. The trim removed 4 bases at V and 3 bases at J, leaving 6 bases unmatched. CDR3 size: 15 residues. CDR3 coding DNA: TGTGCCAGCAGTGGGGGGACAGAGTTCTACAATGAGCAGTTCTTC. Its protein product is CASSGGTEFYNEQFF.

This clonotype has more than one count but fewer than ten. The gene calls are TRBV13 and TRBJ2-1; TRBD1 matches 10 bases. This CDR3 region has 14 residues. Germline lookup yields CDR1 PRHDT and CDR2 FYEKMQ (reference sequence). V was clipped by 4 bases and J by 6 bases; unmatched bases: 3. The CDR3 nucleotides are TGTGCCAGCAGCTCGGGGACAGGGGTCAATGAGCAGTTCTTC. It is translated as CASSSGTGVNEQFF.

Regarding this clonotype: The DNA is omitted, as the CDR3 cannot be located on it reliably, and the CDR3 follows TCRdb's listing. The chain uses TRBV6-7 and TRBJ2-1. TRBV6-7 is an open reading frame whose function is uncertain. The CDR3 region is 15 residues in length, termini included. The CDR3 sequence is CASSFGQGSDNEQVF.

Ten or more counts support this clonotype. The gene calls are TRBV7-8 and TRBJ2-7, with D possibly being TRBD2 (6 bases). The length of the CDR3 is 17 residues. The germline V gene encodes CDR1 SGHVS and CDR2 FQNEAQ. Trimming removed 5 bases from V and 5 bases from J, with 25 bases in between. The CDR3 DNA reads as TGTGCCAGCAGCCACGAAATCGGAGCGCTAGCGTTCCACGAGCAGTACTTC. Translation gives CASSHEIGALAFHEQYF.

J is TRBJ2-3 and V is TRBV11-2; D is possibly TRBD1 or TRBD2 (5 bases each). V shed 5 bases and J shed 8 bases, with 17 bases lying between them. The CDR3 has 14 residues. Per the germline V gene, CDR1 is SGHAT and CDR2 is FQNNGV. CDR3 in DNA: TGTGCCAGCAGCCCCGGGGCCGTCCTACGTACGCAGTATTTT. It encodes CASSPGAVLRTQYF.

The table lists this clonotype with a few counts. The rearrangement joins TRBV30 to TRBJ2-7, with a tentative D call TRBD1 (5 bases). The CDR3 extends over 15 amino acids. Trimming shortened V by 0 bases and J by 4 bases, and 16 bases separated the two germline ends. From germline, CDR1 is GTSNPN and CDR2 SVGIG (reference sequence). The DNA for the CDR3 is TGTGCCTGGAGTGTTTTACTGGGGCAGGCGTACGAGCAGTACTTC. It codes for CAWSVLLGQAYEQYF.

This clonotype was observed a few times. The rearrangement links TRBV18 to TRBJ2-5; D might be TRBD1 or TRBD2, each matching 5 bases. V lost 6 bases to trimming and J lost 1 base, with 12 bases between them. From germline, CDR1 is KGHSH and CDR2 LQKENI. CDR3 size: 14 residues. CDR3 region: CASSPAGGQETQYF. The CDR3 nucleotides read TGTGCCAGCTCTCCGGCTGGGGGCCAAGAGACCCAGTACTTC.

The gene calls are TRBV20-1 and TRBJ1-2, with TRBD1 matching 9 bases. Trimming at V came to 1 base and at J to 4 bases, leaving 10 bases not matched to a gene. This CDR3 contains 16 residues. Germline-derived CDR1 and CDR2 are DFQATT and SNEGSKA (reference sequence). CDR3 in amino acids: CSARADGTGGIYGYTF. As DNA, the CDR3 is TGCAGTGCTAGAGCTGACGGAACAGGGGGCATCTATGGCTACACCTTC.

This clonotype was seen ten or more times. This chain links TRBV7-2 with TRBJ2-1, with D possibly being TRBD1 or TRBD2 (5 bases each). Trimming stripped 0 bases from V and 6 bases from J, with 9 bases between. Germline CDR1 is SGHTA and CDR2 is FQGNSA. The CDR3 length is 14 residues. CDR3 sequence reads: CASSLAGDRNEQFF. DNA for the CDR3: TGTGCCAGCAGCTTAGCGGGGGACCGCAATGAGCAGTTCTTC.

This chain joins TRBV4-3 and TRBJ2-1; D not certain. From germline, CDR1 is LGHNA and CDR2 YSLEER. The CDR3 consists of 14 residues. Deletions cut 5 bases from V and 8 bases from J, with 16 bases between. Here the CDR3 reads CASSDGLPGYEQFF. Here the CDR3 DNA reads TGCGCCAGCAGCGATGGCCTTCCTGGCTATGAGCAGTTCTTC.

The V gene is TRBV27, the J gene TRBJ1-4; perhaps TRBD1 as D (6 bases). V lost 1 base, J lost 10 bases, and 16 bases lay in between. CDR1 and CDR2 (germline): MNHEY, SMNVEV (reference sequence). CDR3 length: 15 amino acids. In DNA, the CDR3 is TGTGCCAGCAGTTTATGGGAGGGGGACCGTGGAAAACTGTTTTTT. Protein sequence: CASSLWEGDRGKLFF.

This chain links TRBV7-2 with TRBJ2-7; D is ambiguous. The length of the CDR3 is 16 residues. Trimming stripped 1 base from V and 0 bases from J, with 13 bases between. The germline gives CDR1 SGHTA, CDR2 FQGNSA. CDR3 nucleotides: TGTGCCAGCAGCTTAGGGGCTGGTGCGTCCTCCTACGAGCAGTACTTC. Amino acids: CASSLGAGASSYEQYF.

This clonotype turned up a few times. The chain employs TRBV7-2 and TRBJ1-2, with 8 bases aligning to TRBD1. The germline V gene encodes CDR1 SGHTA and CDR2 FQGNSA. After removal of 5 bases from V and 0 bases from J, the junction contained 5 bases not matched to a gene. The CDR3 runs to 15 residues. CDR3 nucleotides: TGTGCCAGCAGCCAAACAGGGGGAACTAACTATGGCTACACCTTC. It translates to CASSQTGGTNYGYTF.

This clonotype showed up just a few times. The V and J genes are TRBV20-1 and TRBJ1-2, with 10 bases matching TRBD1. Germline-derived CDR1 and CDR2 are DFQATT and SNEGSKA (reference sequence). This CDR3 spans 13 amino acids. CDR3: CEPSGTGVRGYTF. The CDR3 DNA follows: TGCGAGCCCTCGGGGACAGGGGTCCGTGGCTACACCTTC.

The rearrangement links TRBV12-3 or TRBV12-4 to TRBJ2-7, with 9 nucleotides matching TRBD1. The CDR3 totals 16 residues. J was trimmed by 6 bases and V by 3 bases; bases with no gene match: 12. CDR3 in amino acids: CASSFGTGPHILEQYF. In DNA, the CDR3 is TGTGCCAGCAGTTTCGGGACAGGGCCTCATATACTCGAGCAGTACTTC.

This clonotype was recorded a few times. This rearrangement joins TRBV7-2 to TRBJ2-7; possible D gene TRBD2, 5 bases. The length of the CDR3 is 14 residues. Trimming left V 1 base short and J 2 bases short, with 9 bases between. The germline gives CDR1 SGHTA, CDR2 FQGNSA. CDR3 protein: CASSLVRETYEQYF. The CDR3 nucleotides are TGTGCCAGCAGCTTAGTAAGGGAGACCTACGAGCAGTACTTC. The variable domain in full, completed from reference TRBV7-2 and TRBJ2-7, reads GAGVSQSPSNKVTEKGKDVELRCDPISGHTALYWYRQSLGQGLEFLIYFQGNSAPDKSGLPSDRFSAERTGGSVSTLTIQRTQQEDSAVYLCASSLVRETYEQYFGPGTRLTVT.

This clonotype was counted a few times. The V gene is TRBV7-2, the J gene TRBJ2-7; no definite D call. Germline CDR1 SGHTA, CDR2 FQGNSA. V dropped 5 bases and J dropped 6 bases, with 8 bases sitting between them. The CDR3 consists of 11 residues. The CDR3 loop is CASSQDLEQYF. CDR3 sequence (DNA): TGTGCCAGCAGCCAAGACCTCGAGCAGTACTTC.